The rows below give T cell receptor beta chains drawn from one sample of a study of T-cell memory formation after mild COVID-19. Via MiXCR, TCRdb re-called the 5' RACE reads, giving one row per CDR3 protein. The sample yields about 270,000 distinct CDR3 sequences, around 16% seen once. Sequencing was carried out using PBMCs or a T cell subset sorted from them (not recorded which). These receptors were collected from a man aged 18 to 30 who had mild COVID-19 (a few samples of this study predate the infection). Cell type and time point are not known. Both conserved end residues are part of each CDR3. Each record gives: J gene, clone size, CDR3 length, V gene, D gene, CDR3 protein, CDR3 DNA. The D gene is left open where the match is weak. Where a row states a size, it is once, few, many or the class of an expanded clone; other rows omit it.

J: TRBJ2-3
size: few
length: 13
V: TRBV6-1
D: -
CDR3: CASMGDTTDTQYF
DNA: TGTGCCAGCATGGGGGACACCACAGATACGCAGTATTTT

J: TRBJ2-5
size: few
length: 14
V: TRBV7-6
D: -
CDR3: CASSLRSREETQYF
DNA: TGTGCCAGCAGCTTAAGAAGCCGGGAGGAGACCCAGTACTTC

J: TRBJ2-1
size: few
length: 13
V: TRBV12-3/TRBV12-4
D: TRBD1
CDR3: CASSFGQGNEQFF
DNA: TGTGCCAGCAGTTTCGGACAGGGCAATGAGCAGTTCTTC

J: TRBJ2-1
size: many
length: 16
V: TRBV5-1
D: -
CDR3: CASSLGWGNSYNEQFF
DNA: TGCGCCAGCAGCTTGGGGTGGGGGAACTCCTACAATGAGCAGTTCTTC

J: TRBJ2-5
size: -
length: 15
V: TRBV20-1
D: TRBD2
CDR3: CSARGQAGGQETQYF
DNA: TGCAGTGCTAGGGGTCAGGCGGGGGGACAAGAGACCCAGTACTTC

J: TRBJ2-5
size: few
length: 15
V: TRBV4-3
D: TRBD1
CDR3: CASSPGQGRRETQYF
DNA: TGCGCCAGCAGCCCGGGACAGGGGCGCCGAGAGACCCAGTACTTC

J: TRBJ2-1
size: few
length: 13
V: TRBV7-2
D: TRBD2
CDR3: CASSSRLAGKQFF
DNA: TGTGCCAGCAGCTCCCGACTAGCGGGGAAGCAGTTCTTC

J: TRBJ2-3
size: few
length: 15
V: TRBV11-2
D: -
CDR3: CASSPKAGNTDTQYF
DNA: TGTGCCAGCAGTCCTAAGGCGGGGAACACAGATACGCAGTATTTT

J: TRBJ1-2
size: few
length: 13
V: TRBV7-9
D: -
CDR3: CASSFYTGYGYTF
DNA: TGTGCCAGCAGCTTCTACACAGGATATGGCTACACCTTC

J: TRBJ2-7
size: -
length: 13
V: TRBV12-3/TRBV12-4
D: -
CDR3: CASSLTNTYEQYF
DNA: TGTGCCAGCAGTTTAACCAACACCTACGAGCAGTACTTC

J: TRBJ1-5
size: few
length: 13
V: TRBV6-2/TRBV6-3
D: -
CDR3: CASSWEGSQPQHF
DNA: TGTGCCAGCAGTTGGGAGGGGAGTCAGCCCCAGCATTTT

J: TRBJ2-7
size: -
length: 14
V: TRBV10-3
D: -
CDR3: CAISIQTEGGEQYF
DNA: TGTGCCATCAGCATACAGACAGAGGGTGGCGAGCAGTACTTC